This is a list of T cell receptor beta chains from one sample in a study of cytomegalovirus exposure and HLA in healthy donors. Libraries were prepared by immunoSEQ multiplex PCR; TCRdb keeps only in-frame clonotypes and omits some of them. The sample has around 140,000 clones, roughly four fifths seen once; the top ten hold around 1.5%. Sequencing input: PBMCs. The origin of the receptors is a female donor in good health and CMV-seronegative. The CDR3 runs from the conserved cysteine through the conserved F or W. Each record gives: clone size, V gene, D gene, J gene, CDR3 protein, CDR3 DNA. The D gene is left open where the match is weak. Rows may omit the clone size; those that give it use once, few, many or a size class.

abundance: NA; v_gene: TRBV6-4; d_gene: TRBD1; j_gene: TRBJ2-2; CDR3aa: CASRGQGDTGELFF; CDR3nt: TGTGCCAGCAGGGGACAGGGGGATACCGGGGAGCTGTTTTTT
abundance: NA; v_gene: TRBV7-2; d_gene: NA; j_gene: TRBJ1-2; CDR3aa: CASSFSLDSYGYTF; CDR3nt: TGTGCCAGCAGCTTCTCCCTAGACAGCTATGGCTACACCTTC
abundance: NA; v_gene: TRBV7-8; d_gene: TRBD1; j_gene: TRBJ1-4; CDR3aa: CASSFPGQDNEKLFF; CDR3nt: TGTGCCAGCAGCTTCCCGGGACAGGATAATGAAAAACTGTTTTTT
abundance: NA; v_gene: TRBV19; d_gene: TRBD1; j_gene: TRBJ2-6; CDR3aa: CASSMGQASGANVLTF; CDR3nt: TGTGCCAGTAGTATGGGACAGGCCTCTGGGGCCAACGTCCTGACTTTC
abundance: NA; v_gene: TRBV5-6; d_gene: NA; j_gene: TRBJ2-5; CDR3aa: CASSPLEEKKETQYF; CDR3nt: TGTGCCAGCAGCCCCTTAGAGGAGAAAAAAGAGACCCAGTACTTC
abundance: NA; v_gene: TRBV10-2; d_gene: NA; j_gene: TRBJ2-1; CDR3aa: CASMERLASSNEQFF; CDR3nt: TGCGCCAGTATGGAAAGGCTAGCCTCGAGTAATGAGCAGTTCTTC
abundance: NA; v_gene: TRBV7-2; d_gene: NA; j_gene: TRBJ1-4; CDR3aa: CASSPGQGGEKLFF; CDR3nt: TGTGCCAGCAGCCCCGGGCAGGGTGGTGAAAAACTGTTTTTT
abundance: NA; v_gene: TRBV28; d_gene: NA; j_gene: TRBJ2-5; CDR3aa: CASSLSNFQETQYF; CDR3nt: TGTGCCAGCAGTTTATCCAACTTCCAAGAGACCCAGTACTTC
abundance: NA; v_gene: TRBV5-8; d_gene: NA; j_gene: TRBJ2-6; CDR3aa: CASNHGAGQRSGANVLTF; CDR3nt: TGTGCCAGCAACCATGGGGCAGGGCAACGTTCTGGGGCCAACGTCCTGACTTTC
abundance: NA; v_gene: TRBV6-1; d_gene: NA; j_gene: TRBJ1-3; CDR3aa: CASSPGLSDGNTIYF; CDR3nt: TGTGCCAGCAGCCCGGGACTCTCGGACGGAAACACCATATATTTT
abundance: NA; v_gene: TRBV19; d_gene: TRBD2; j_gene: TRBJ2-7; CDR3aa: CASSILAGNHEQYF; CDR3nt: TGTGCCAGTAGTATACTAGCGGGAAACCACGAGCAGTACTTC
abundance: NA; v_gene: TRBV5-1; d_gene: NA; j_gene: TRBJ1-3; CDR3aa: CASRRQDTIYF; CDR3nt: TGCGCCAGCAGAAGACAGGACACCATATATTTT
abundance: once; v_gene: TRBV6-1; d_gene: TRBD1; j_gene: TRBJ1-2; CDR3aa: CASGGQGISNYGYTF; CDR3nt: TGTGCCAGCGGGGGACAGGGGATATCTAACTATGGCTACACCTTC
abundance: NA; v_gene: TRBV7-8; d_gene: TRBD1; j_gene: TRBJ2-5; CDR3aa: CASSFRTGGGETQYF; CDR3nt: TGTGCCAGCAGCTTCCGGACAGGGGGCGGGGAGACCCAGTACTTC
abundance: few; v_gene: TRBV6-6; d_gene: TRBD1; j_gene: TRBJ2-7; CDR3aa: CASSYETGGYEQYF; CDR3nt: TGTGCCAGCAGTTACGAGACAGGGGGCTACGAGCAGTACTTC
abundance: NA; v_gene: TRBV29-1; d_gene: TRBD1; j_gene: TRBJ1-1; CDR3aa: CSAGDRNTEAFF; CDR3nt: TGCAGCGCCGGGGACAGGAACACTGAAGCTTTCTTT
abundance: NA; v_gene: TRBV5-1; d_gene: TRBD1; j_gene: TRBJ2-7; CDR3aa: CASSDTIRDSHFEQYF; CDR3nt: TGCGCCAGCAGCGACACCATACGGGACAGTCACTTCGAGCAGTACTTC
abundance: NA; v_gene: TRBV19; d_gene: NA; j_gene: TRBJ1-5; CDR3aa: CASGPRQENQPQHF; CDR3nt: TGTGCCAGTGGGCCCCGGCAGGAAAATCAGCCCCAGCATTTT
abundance: few; v_gene: TRBV11-2; d_gene: NA; j_gene: TRBJ1-2; CDR3aa: CASSPEGDGYTF; CDR3nt: TGTGCCAGCAGCCCCGAGGGAGATGGCTACACCTTC
abundance: NA; v_gene: TRBV27; d_gene: TRBD1; j_gene: TRBJ2-7; CDR3aa: CASRGRTGGSDEQYF; CDR3nt: TGTGCCAGCAGAGGGCGGACAGGGGGAAGCGACGAGCAGTACTTC
abundance: NA; v_gene: TRBV2; d_gene: TRBD2; j_gene: TRBJ2-7; CDR3aa: CASSVLAGGPTKAYEQYF; CDR3nt: TGTGCCAGCAGTGTCTTGGCGGGAGGGCCCACTAAAGCTTACGAGCAGTACTTC
abundance: NA; v_gene: TRBV7-9; d_gene: TRBD1; j_gene: TRBJ1-1; CDR3aa: CASSPRDRDVTEAFF; CDR3nt: TGTGCCAGCAGCCCCCGGGACAGGGATGTCACTGAAGCTTTCTTT
abundance: few; v_gene: TRBV5-4; d_gene: TRBD1; j_gene: TRBJ2-1; CDR3aa: CASGQDYNEQFF; CDR3nt: TGTGCCAGCGGACAGGATTACAATGAGCAGTTCTTC
abundance: once; v_gene: TRBV12-2; d_gene: NA; j_gene: TRBJ2-2; CDR3aa: CASRSEGHLLGTGELFF; CDR3nt: TGTGCAAGTCGCTCAGAGGGACATCTCCTCGGCACCGGGGAGCTGTTTTTT
abundance: few; v_gene: TRBV6-5; d_gene: NA; j_gene: TRBJ1-1; CDR3aa: CASRDQGTEAFF; CDR3nt: TGTGCCAGCAGGGACCAGGGTACTGAAGCTTTCTTT
abundance: NA; v_gene: TRBV7-9; d_gene: NA; j_gene: TRBJ1-2; CDR3aa: CASSLQGLPHYGYTF; CDR3nt: TGTGCCAGCAGCTTACAGGGTCTGCCACACTATGGCTACACCTTC
abundance: NA; v_gene: TRBV5-6; d_gene: TRBD1; j_gene: TRBJ1-1; CDR3aa: CASSLGDRGLNTEAFF; CDR3nt: TGTGCCAGCAGCTTGGGGGACAGGGGGCTGAACACTGAAGCTTTCTTT
abundance: NA; v_gene: TRBV15; d_gene: NA; j_gene: TRBJ1-1; CDR3aa: CATSRDLGGTEAFF; CDR3nt: TGTGCCACCAGCAGAGATCTAGGCGGCACTGAAGCTTTCTTT
abundance: NA; v_gene: TRBV10-3; d_gene: TRBD2; j_gene: TRBJ2-1; CDR3aa: CAISEPTSGRAGEQFF; CDR3nt: TGTGCCATCAGCGAGCCGACTAGCGGGAGGGCTGGCGAGCAGTTCTTC
abundance: NA; v_gene: TRBV9; d_gene: NA; j_gene: TRBJ2-7; CDR3aa: CASSVDSGGSTYEQYF; CDR3nt: TGTGCCAGCAGCGTAGACAGTGGGGGGTCCACCTACGAGCAGTACTTC
abundance: NA; v_gene: TRBV4-2; d_gene: NA; j_gene: TRBJ2-2; CDR3aa: CASSQETQGGELFF; CDR3nt: TGTGCCAGCAGCCAAGAAACACAGGGCGGGGAGCTGTTTTTT